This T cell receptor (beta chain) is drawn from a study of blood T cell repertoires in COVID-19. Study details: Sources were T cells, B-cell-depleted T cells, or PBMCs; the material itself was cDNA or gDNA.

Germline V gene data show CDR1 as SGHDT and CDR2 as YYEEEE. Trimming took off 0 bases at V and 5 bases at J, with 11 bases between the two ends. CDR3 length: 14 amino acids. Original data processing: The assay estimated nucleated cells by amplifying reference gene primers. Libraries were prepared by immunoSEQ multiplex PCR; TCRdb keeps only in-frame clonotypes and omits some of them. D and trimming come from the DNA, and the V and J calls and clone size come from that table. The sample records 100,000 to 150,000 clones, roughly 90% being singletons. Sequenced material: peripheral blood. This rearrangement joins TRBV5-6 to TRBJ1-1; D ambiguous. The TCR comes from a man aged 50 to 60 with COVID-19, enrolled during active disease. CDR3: CASSLDRGRTEAFF. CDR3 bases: TGTGCCAGCAGCTTGGATCGGGGAAGGACTGAAGCTTTCTTT.